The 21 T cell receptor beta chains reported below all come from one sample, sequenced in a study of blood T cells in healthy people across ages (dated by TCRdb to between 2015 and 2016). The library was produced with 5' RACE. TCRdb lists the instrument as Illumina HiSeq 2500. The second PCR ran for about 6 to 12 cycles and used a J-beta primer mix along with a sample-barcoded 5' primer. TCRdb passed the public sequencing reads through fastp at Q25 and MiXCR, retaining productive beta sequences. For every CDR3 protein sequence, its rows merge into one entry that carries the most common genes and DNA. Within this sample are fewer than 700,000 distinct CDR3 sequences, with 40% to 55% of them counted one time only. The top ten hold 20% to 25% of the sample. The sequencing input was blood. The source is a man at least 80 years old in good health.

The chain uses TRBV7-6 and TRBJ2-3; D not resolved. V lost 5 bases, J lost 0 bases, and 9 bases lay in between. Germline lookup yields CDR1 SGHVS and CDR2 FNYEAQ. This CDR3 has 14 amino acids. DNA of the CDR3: TGTGCCAGCAGCGTAACGGACAGCACAGATACGCAGTATTTT. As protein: CASSVTDSTDTQYF.

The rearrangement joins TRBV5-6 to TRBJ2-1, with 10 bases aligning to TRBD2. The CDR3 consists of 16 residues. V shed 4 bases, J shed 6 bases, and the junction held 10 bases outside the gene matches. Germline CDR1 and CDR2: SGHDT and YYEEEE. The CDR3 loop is CASSGTGTSASNEQFF. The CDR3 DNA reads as TGTGCCAGCAGCGGGACCGGGACTAGCGCGTCCAATGAGCAGTTCTTC.

CDR3 sequence: CASSLGTERSPLHF. The CDR3 DNA is TGTGCCAGCAGCTTAGGGACGGAGAGATCACCCCTCCACTTT. The chain couples TRBV7-2 to TRBJ1-6; D gene uncertain. V lost 1 base and J 10 bases, leaving 11 bases between the germline ends. Germline CDR1 SGHTA, CDR2 FQGNSA. This CDR3 is 14 amino acids long.

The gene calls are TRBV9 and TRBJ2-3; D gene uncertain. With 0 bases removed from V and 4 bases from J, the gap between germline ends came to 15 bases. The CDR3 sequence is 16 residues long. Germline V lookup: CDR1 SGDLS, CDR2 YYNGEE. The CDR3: CASSVVGRGDADTQYF. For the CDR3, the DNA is TGTGCCAGCAGCGTAGTAGGGCGTGGAGACGCAGATACGCAGTATTTT.

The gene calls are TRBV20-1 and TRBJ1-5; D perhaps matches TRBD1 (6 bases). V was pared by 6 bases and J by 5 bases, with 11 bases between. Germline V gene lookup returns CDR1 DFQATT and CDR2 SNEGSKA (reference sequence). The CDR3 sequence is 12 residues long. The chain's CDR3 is CSAGGSHQPQHF. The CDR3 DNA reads TGCAGTGCCGGGGGCTCCCATCAGCCCCAGCATTTT.

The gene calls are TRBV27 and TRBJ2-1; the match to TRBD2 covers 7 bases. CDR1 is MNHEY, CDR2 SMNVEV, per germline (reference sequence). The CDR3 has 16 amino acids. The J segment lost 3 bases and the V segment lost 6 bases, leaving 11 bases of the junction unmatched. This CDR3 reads CASSPRLTSSYNEQFF. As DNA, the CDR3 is TGTGCCAGCAGCCCCAGACTGACTAGCAGCTACAATGAGCAGTTCTTC.

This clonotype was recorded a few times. The CDR3 DNA is TGCAGTGCGTCCACGCGGGCTCTGTACGAGCAGTACTTC. Protein product: CSASTRALYEQYF. The genes are TRBV20-1 and TRBJ2-7; tentative D call: TRBD2 (5 bases). The CDR3 runs to 13 residues. The germline CDR1 and CDR2 sequences are DFQATT and SNEGSKA (reference sequence). V was cut by 6 bases and J by 4 bases, with 16 bases left in between.

In nucleotides, the CDR3 is TGTGCCAGCAGGACCGCAGGGGGCACTGAAGCTTTCTTT. As protein: CASRTAGGTEAFF. This chain links TRBV6-1 with TRBJ1-1; the match to TRBD1 covers 7 bases. Germline-derived CDR1 and CDR2 are MNHNS and SASEGT. Trimming cost V 6 bases and J 4 bases; bases outside gene matches: 5. The CDR3 spans 13 residues.

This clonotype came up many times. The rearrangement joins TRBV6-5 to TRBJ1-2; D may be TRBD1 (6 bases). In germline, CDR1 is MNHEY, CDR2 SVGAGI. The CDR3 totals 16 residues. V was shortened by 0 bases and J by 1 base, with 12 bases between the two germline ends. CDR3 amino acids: CASSYSSGGFNYGYTF. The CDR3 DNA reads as TGTGCCAGCAGTTACTCGTCGGGGGGCTTTAACTATGGCTACACCTTC.

This CDR3 reads CASRRNTGAWEEQYF. The CDR3 DNA reads as TGTGCCAGCAGGAGGAACACAGGGGCCTGGGAGGAGCAGTACTTC. This chain uses TRBV7-9 with TRBJ2-5; D perhaps matches TRBD1 (7 bases). V dropped 6 bases and J dropped 11 bases, with 25 bases sitting between them. The CDR3 totals 15 residues. Germline lookup yields CDR1 SEHNR and CDR2 FQNEAQ (reference sequence).

CDR3 protein: CASSVGGSGTYEQYF. CDR3 coding DNA: TGTGCCAGCAGCGTAGGGGGGAGTGGCACCTACGAGCAGTACTTC. The chain has TRBV9 and TRBJ2-7; D tentatively reads TRBD1 or TRBD2 (5 bases each). Looked up from germline, CDR1 is SGDLS and CDR2 is YYNGEE. The CDR3 consists of 15 residues. Deletions cut 0 bases from V and 2 bases from J, with 12 bases between.

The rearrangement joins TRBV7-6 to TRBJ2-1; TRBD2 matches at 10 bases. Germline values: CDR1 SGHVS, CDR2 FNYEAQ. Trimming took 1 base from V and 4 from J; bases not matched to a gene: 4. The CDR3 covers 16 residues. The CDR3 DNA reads TGTGCCAGCAGCTTAGGGGTTAGCGGGGGGTACAATGAGCAGTTCTTC. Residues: CASSLGVSGGYNEQFF.

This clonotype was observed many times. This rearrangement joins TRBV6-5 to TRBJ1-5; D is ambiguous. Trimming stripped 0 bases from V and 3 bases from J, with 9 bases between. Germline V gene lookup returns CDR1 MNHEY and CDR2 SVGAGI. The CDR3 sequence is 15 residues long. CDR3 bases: TGTGCCAGCAGTTACTCGCTCCAGGCCAATCAGCCCCAGCATTTT. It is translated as CASSYSLQANQPQHF.

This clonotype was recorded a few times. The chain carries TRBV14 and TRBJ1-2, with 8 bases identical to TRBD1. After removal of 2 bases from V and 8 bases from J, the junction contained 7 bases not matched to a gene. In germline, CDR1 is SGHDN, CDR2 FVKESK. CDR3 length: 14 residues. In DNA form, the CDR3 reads TGTGCCAGCAGCCAACCAGGACAGGGCGGGGGCTACACCTTC. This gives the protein CASSQPGQGGGYTF.

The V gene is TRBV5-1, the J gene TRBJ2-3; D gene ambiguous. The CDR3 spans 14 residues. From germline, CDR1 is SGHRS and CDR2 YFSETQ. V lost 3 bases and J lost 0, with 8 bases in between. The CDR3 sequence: CASSWTVSTDTQYF. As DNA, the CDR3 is TGCGCCAGCAGCTGGACGGTCAGCACAGATACGCAGTATTTT.

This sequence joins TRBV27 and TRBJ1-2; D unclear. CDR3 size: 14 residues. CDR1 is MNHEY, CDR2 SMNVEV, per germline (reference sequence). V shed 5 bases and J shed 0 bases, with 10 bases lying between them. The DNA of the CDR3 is TGTGCCAGCAGTCCACAGAGTTCTAACTATGGCTACACCTTC. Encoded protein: CASSPQSSNYGYTF.

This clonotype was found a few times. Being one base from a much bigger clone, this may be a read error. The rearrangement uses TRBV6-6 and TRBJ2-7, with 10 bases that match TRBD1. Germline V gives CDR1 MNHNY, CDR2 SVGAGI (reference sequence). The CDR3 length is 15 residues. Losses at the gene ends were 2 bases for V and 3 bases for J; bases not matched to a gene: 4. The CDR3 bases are TGTGCCAGCAGTTACGCAGGACAGGGGGGCTACGAGCAGTACTTC. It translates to CASSYAGQGGYEQYF.

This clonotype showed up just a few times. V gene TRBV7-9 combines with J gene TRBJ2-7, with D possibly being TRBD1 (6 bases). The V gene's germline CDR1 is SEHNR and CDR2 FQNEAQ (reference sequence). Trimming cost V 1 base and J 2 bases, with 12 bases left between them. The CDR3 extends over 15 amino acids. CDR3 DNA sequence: TGTGCCAGCAGCTTAGGGGCAGGGGTACCCTACGAGCAGTACTTC. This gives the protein CASSLGAGVPYEQYF.

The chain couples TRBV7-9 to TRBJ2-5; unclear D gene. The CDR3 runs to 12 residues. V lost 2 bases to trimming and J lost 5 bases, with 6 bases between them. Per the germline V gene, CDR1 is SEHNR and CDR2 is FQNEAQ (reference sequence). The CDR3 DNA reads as TGTGCCAGCAGCTTACTAAAGGAGACCCAGTACTTC. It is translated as CASSLLKETQYF.

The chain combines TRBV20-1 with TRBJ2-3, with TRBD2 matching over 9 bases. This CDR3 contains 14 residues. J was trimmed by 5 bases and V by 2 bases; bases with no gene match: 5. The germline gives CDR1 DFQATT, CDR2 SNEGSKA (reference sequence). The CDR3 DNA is TGCAGTGCTAGACTAGCGGGGCTTCTAGATACGCAGTATTTT. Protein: CSARLAGLLDTQYF.

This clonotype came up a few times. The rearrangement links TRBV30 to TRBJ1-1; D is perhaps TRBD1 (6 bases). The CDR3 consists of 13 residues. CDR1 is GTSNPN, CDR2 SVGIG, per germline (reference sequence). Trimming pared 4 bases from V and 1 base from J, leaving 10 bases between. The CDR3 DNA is TGTGCCTGGAATCGGGGGGCGAACACTGAAGCTTTCTTT. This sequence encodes CAWNRGANTEAFF.